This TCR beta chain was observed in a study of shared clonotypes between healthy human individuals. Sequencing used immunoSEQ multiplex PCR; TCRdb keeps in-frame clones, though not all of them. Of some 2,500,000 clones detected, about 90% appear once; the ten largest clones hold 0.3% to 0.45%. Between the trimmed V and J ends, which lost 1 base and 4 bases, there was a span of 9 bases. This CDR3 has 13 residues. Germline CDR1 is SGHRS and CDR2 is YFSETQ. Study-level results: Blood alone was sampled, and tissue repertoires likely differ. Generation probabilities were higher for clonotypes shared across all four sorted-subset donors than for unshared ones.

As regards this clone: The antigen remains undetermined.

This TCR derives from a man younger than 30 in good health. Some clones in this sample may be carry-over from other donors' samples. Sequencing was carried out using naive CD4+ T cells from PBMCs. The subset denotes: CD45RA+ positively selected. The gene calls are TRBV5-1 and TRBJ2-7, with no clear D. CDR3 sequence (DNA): TGCGCCAGCAGCTTGACTATCCCTTACGAGCAGTACTTC. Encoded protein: CASSLTIPYEQYF.